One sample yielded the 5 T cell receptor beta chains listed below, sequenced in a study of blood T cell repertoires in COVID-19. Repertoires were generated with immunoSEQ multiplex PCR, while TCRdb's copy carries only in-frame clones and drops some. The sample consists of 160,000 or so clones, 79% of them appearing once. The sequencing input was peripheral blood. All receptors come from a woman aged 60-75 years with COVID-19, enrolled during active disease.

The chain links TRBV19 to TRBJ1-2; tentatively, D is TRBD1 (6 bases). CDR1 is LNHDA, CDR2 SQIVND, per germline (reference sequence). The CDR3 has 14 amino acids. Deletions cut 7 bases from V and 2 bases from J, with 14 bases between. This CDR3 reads CASTTGSANYGYTF. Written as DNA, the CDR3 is TGTGCCAGTACCACAGGGTCAGCGAACTATGGCTACACCTTC.

The CDR3 spells CASSYEARRSPLHF. The CDR3 bases are TGTGCCAGCAGTTATGAGGCCCGTAGGTCACCCCTCCACTTT. The genes are TRBV6-5 and TRBJ1-6; D unclear. Germline V gene data show CDR1 as MNHEY and CDR2 as SVGAGI. There are 14 residues in the CDR3. V was pared by 3 bases and J by 10 bases, with 13 bases between.

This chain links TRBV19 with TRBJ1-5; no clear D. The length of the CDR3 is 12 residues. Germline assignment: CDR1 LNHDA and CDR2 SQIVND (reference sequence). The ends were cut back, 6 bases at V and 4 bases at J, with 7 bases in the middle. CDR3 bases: TGTGCCAGTAGCCACATGAATCAGCCCCAGCATTTT. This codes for CASSHMNQPQHF.

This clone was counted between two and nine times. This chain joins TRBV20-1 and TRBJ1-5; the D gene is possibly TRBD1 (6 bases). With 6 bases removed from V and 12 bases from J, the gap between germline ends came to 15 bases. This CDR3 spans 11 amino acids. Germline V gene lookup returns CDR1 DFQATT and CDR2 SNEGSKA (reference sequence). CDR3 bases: TGCAGTGCAAAGTCTGGGACAAGCCAGCATTTT. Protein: CSAKSGTSQHF.

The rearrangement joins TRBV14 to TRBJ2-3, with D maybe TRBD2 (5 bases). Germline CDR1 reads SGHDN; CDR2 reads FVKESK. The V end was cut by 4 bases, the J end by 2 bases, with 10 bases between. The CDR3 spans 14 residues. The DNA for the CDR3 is TGTGCCAGCAGCCTCCGGGGATCCACAGATACGCAGTATTTT. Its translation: CASSLRGSTDTQYF.